This entry describes one T cell receptor (beta chain). This sample was taken from a study of T cell responses to AZD1222 COVID-19 vaccine. Measured with immunoSEQ multiplex PCR; TCRdb has only the in-frame clones, and not every one. The sample holds 120,000 or so clones, over 75% seen once. V was clipped by 0 bases and J by 1 base, with 16 bases between them. The CDR3 is 17 amino acids. In germline, CDR1 is LGHDT, CDR2 YNNKEL (reference sequence). The specimen comprised peripheral blood, sampled on day 0 of AZD1222 vaccination. The TCR comes from an adult in good health. This chain links TRBV3-1 (or the pseudogene TRBV3-2) with TRBJ2-7; D remains unclear. The CDR3 spells CASSQDLSPGYSYEQYF. In DNA form, the CDR3 reads TGTGCCAGCAGCCAAGATCTAAGTCCCGGATATTCCTACGAGCAGTACTTC.